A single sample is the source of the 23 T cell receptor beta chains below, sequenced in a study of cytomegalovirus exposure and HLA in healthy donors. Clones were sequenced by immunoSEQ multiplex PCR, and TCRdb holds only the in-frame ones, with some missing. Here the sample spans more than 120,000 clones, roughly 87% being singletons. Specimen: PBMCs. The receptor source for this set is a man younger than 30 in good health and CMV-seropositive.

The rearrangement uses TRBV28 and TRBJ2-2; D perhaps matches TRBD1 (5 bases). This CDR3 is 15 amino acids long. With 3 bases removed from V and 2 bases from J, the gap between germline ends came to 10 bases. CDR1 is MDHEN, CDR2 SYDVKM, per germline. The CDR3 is CASSFQGGNTGELFF. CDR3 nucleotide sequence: TGTGCCAGCAGTTTTCAGGGCGGAAACACCGGGGAGCTGTTTTTT.

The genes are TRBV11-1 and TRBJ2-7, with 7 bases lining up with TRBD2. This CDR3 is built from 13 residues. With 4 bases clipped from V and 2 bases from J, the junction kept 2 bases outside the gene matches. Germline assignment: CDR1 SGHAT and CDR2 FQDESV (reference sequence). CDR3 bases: TGTGCCAGCAGCTCTAGCGGCGCCTACGAGCAGTACTTC. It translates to CASSSSGAYEQYF.

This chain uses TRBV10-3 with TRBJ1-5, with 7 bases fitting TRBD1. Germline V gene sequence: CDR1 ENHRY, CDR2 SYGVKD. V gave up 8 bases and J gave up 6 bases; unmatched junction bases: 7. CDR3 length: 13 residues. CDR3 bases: TGTGCCATCCAGAGGGGGCCTGCTCAGCCCCAGCATTTT. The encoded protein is CAIQRGPAQPQHF.

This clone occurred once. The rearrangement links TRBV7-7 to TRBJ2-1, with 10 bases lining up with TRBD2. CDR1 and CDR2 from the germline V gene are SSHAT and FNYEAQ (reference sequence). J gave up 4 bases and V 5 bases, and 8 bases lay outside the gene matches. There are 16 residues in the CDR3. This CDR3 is CASSPGGAGGYNEQFF. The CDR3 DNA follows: TGTGCCAGCAGCCCCGGGGGAGCGGGAGGGTACAATGAGCAGTTCTTC.

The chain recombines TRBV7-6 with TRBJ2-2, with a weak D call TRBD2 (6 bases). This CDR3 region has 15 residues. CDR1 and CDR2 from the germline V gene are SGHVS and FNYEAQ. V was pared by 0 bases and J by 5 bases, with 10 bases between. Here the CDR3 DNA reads TGTGCCAGCAGCTTAGCTGGCGGGAAGACCGGGGAGCTGTTTTTT. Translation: CASSLAGGKTGELFF.

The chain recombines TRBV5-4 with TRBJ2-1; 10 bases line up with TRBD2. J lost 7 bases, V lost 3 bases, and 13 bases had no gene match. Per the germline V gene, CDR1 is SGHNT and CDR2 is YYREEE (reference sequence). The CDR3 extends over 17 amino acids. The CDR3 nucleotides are TGTGCCAGCAGCTCGATGCGGCTAGCGGGGGCAGCGAATGAGCAGTTCTTC. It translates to CASSSMRLAGAANEQFF.

CDR3 region: CASSVRGQETQYF. The CDR3 DNA reads TGTGCCAGCAGCGTCAGGGGGCAGGAGACCCAGTACTTC. The chain links TRBV7-9 to TRBJ2-5, with 8 positions matching TRBD1. The V and J ends lost 5 bases and 5 bases, in that order; junction bases with no gene match: 4. The germline gives CDR1 SEHNR, CDR2 FQNEAQ (reference sequence). The CDR3 runs 13 residues.

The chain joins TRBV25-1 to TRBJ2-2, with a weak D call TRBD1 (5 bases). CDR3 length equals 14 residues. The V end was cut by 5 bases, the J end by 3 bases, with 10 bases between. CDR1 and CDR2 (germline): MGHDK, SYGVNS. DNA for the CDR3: TGTGCCAGCAGTCCGTCAGGGTACACCGGGGAGCTGTTTTTT. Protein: CASSPSGYTGELFF.

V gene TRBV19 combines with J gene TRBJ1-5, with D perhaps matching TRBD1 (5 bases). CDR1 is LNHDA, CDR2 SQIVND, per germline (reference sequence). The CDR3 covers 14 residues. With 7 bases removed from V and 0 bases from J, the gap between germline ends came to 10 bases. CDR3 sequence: CASTSRDSNQPQHF. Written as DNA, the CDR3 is TGTGCCAGTACTTCCAGGGATAGCAATCAGCCCCAGCATTTT.

The CDR3 DNA reads TGTGCCAGCAGGGCGGGGGCCGGGGCCAACGTCCTGACTTTC. Protein product: CASRAGAGANVLTF. The V gene is TRBV5-8, the J gene TRBJ2-6, with a tentative D call TRBD2 (7 bases). Germline V gene data show CDR1 as SGHTS and CDR2 as YDEGEE. The CDR3 length is 14 residues. Trimming cost V 5 bases and J 4 bases, with 10 bases left between them.

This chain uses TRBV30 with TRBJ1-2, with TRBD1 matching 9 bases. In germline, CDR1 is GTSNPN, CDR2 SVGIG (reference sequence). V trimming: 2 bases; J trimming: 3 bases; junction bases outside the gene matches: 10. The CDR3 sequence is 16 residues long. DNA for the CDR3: TGTGCCTGGAGTCGCATGGACAGGGGAAATTACTATGGCTACACCTTC. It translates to CAWSRMDRGNYYGYTF.

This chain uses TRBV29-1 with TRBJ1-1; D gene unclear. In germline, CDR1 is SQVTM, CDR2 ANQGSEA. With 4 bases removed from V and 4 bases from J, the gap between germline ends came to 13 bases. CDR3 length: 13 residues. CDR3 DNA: TGCAGCGTTGCAAAGGGCGAGGGCACTGAAGCTTTCTTT. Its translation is CSVAKGEGTEAFF.

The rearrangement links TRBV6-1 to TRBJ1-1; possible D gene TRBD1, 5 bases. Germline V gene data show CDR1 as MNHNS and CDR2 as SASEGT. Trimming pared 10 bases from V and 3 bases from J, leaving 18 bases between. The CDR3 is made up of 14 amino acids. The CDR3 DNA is TGTGCCACTCTTTACGGCGGGGGTTACACTGAAGCTTTCTTT. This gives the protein CATLYGGGYTEAFF.

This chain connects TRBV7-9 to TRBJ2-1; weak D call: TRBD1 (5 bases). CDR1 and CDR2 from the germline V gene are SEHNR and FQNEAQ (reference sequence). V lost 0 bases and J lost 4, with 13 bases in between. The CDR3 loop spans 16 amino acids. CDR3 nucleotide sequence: TGTGCCAGCAGCTTAGCGACAGACTTCTTTTACAATGAGCAGTTCTTC. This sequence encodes CASSLATDFFYNEQFF.

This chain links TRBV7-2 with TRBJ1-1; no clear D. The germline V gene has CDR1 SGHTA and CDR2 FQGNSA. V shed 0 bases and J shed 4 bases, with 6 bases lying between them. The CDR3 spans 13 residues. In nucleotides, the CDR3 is TGTGCCAGCAGCTTAGCGAGGGCCACTGAAGCTTTCTTT. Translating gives CASSLARATEAFF.

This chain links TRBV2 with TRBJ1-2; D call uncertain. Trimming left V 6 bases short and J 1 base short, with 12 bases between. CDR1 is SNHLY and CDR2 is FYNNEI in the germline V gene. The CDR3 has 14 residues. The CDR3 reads CASRIGLGNYGYTF. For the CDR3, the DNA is TGTGCCAGCAGGATCGGACTGGGTAACTATGGCTACACCTTC.

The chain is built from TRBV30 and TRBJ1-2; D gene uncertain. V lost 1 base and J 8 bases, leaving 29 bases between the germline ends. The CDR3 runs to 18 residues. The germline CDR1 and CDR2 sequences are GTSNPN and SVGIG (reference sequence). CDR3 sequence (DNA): TGTGCCTGGAGTGCCGGGAGGAACTTTCCAACCTCGGCAAAGGGCTACACCTTC. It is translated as CAWSAGRNFPTSAKGYTF.

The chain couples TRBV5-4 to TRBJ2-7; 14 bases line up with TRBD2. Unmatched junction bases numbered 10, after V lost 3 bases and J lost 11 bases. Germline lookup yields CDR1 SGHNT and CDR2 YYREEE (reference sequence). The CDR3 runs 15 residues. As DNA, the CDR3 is TGTGCCAGCAGCTCAACGACTAGCGGGGGGGCCATAAAGTACTTC. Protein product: CASSSTTSGGAIKYF.

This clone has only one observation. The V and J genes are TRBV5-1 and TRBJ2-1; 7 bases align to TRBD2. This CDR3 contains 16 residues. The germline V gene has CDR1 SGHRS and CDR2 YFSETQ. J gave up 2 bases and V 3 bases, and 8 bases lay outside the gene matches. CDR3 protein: CASSYYPSGTYNEQFF. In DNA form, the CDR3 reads TGCGCCAGCAGCTATTACCCCAGCGGGACCTACAATGAGCAGTTCTTC.

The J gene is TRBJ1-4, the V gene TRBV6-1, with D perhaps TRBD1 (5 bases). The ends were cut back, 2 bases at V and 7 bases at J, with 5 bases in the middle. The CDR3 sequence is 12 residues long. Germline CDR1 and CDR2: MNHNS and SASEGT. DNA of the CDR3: TGTGCCAGCAGTGAACAGGGTGAAAAACTGTTTTTT. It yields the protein CASSEQGEKLFF.

CDR3 DNA sequence: TGCGCCAGCAGGACGTCGGGACAGGGGGCGGGGACCCAGTACTTC. Protein: CASRTSGQGAGTQYF. The genes are TRBV5-1 and TRBJ2-5; 12 nucleotides agree with TRBD1. V lost 5 bases and J lost 7; bases outside the gene matches: 9. The CDR3 consists of 15 residues. CDR1 is SGHRS and CDR2 is YFSETQ in the germline V gene.

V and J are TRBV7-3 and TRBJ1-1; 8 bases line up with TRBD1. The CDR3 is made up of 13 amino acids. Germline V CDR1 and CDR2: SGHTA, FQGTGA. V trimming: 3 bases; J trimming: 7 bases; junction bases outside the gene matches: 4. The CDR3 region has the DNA TGTGCCAGCAGCTTGGACAGGGAAGGTGAAGCTTTCTTT. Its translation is CASSLDREGEAFF.

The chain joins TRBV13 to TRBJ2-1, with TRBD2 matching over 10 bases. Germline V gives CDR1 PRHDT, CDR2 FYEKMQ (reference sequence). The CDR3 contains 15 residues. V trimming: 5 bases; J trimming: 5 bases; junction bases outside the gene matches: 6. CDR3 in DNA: TGTGCCAGCAGCCTCAGCGGGAGGGCCGACAATGAGCAGTTCTTC. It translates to CASSLSGRADNEQFF.